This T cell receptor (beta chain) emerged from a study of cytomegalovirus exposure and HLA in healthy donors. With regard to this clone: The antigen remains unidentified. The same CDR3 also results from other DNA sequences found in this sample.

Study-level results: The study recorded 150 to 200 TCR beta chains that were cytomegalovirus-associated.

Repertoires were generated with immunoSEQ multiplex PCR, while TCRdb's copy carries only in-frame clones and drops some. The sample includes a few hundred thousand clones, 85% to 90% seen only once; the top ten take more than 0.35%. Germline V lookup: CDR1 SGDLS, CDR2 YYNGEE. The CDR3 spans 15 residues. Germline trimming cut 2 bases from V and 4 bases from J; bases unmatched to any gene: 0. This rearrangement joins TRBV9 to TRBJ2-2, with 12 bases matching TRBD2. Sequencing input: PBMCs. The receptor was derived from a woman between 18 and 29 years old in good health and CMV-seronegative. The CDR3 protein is CASSVTSGGTGELFF. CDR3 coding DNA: TGTGCCAGCAGCGTGACTAGCGGGGGCACCGGGGAGCTGTTTTTT.